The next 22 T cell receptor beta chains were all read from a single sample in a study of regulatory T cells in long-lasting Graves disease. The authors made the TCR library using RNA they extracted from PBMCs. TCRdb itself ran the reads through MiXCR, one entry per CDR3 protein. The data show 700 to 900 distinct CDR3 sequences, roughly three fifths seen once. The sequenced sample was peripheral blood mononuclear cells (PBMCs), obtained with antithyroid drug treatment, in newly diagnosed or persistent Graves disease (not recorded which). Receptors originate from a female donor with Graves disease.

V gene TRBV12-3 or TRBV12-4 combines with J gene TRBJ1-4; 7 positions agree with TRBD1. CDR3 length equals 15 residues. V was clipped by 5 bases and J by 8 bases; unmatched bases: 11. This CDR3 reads CASSARDSLFEKLFF. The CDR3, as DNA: TGTGCCAGCAGTGCACGGGACAGCCTTTTCGAAAAACTGTTTTTT.

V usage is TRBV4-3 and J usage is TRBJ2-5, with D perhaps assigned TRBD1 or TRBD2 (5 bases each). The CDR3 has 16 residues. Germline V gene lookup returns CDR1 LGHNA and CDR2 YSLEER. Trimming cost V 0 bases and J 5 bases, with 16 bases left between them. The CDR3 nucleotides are TGCGCCAGCAGCCAAGAGAGGGGAACGCGGTTGGAGACCCAGTACTTC. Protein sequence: CASSQERGTRLETQYF.

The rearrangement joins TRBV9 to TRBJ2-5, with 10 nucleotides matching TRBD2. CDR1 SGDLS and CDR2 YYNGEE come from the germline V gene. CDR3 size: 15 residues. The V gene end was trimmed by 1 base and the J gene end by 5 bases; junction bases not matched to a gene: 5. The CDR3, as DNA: TGTGCCAGCAGCGTACAAGCGGGAGGGATGGAGACCCAGTACTTC. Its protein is CASSVQAGGMETQYF.

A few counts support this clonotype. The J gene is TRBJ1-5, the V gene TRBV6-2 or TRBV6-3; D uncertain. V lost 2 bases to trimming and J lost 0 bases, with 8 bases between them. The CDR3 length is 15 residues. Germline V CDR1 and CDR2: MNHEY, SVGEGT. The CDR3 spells CASSYPVPSNQPQHF. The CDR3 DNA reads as TGTGCCAGCAGTTACCCCGTCCCTAGCAATCAGCCCCAGCATTTT.

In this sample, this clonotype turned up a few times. The CDR3, as DNA: TGTGCCAGCAGGATACAGGGGAGTACTGAAGCTTTCTTT. Translated: CASRIQGSTEAFF. The gene calls are TRBV7-9 and TRBJ1-1; 7 nucleotides agree with TRBD1. CDR1 is SEHNR, CDR2 FQNEAQ, per germline (reference sequence). The CDR3 has 13 residues. Trimming took 6 bases from V and 5 from J; bases not matched to a gene: 6.

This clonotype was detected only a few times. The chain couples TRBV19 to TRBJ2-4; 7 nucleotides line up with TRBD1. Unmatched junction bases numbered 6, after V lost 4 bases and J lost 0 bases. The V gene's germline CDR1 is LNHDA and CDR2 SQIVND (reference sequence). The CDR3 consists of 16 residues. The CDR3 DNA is TGTGCCAGTAGTAAAGGGACAGCCCTAGCCAAAAACATTCAGTACTTC. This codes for CASSKGTALAKNIQYF.

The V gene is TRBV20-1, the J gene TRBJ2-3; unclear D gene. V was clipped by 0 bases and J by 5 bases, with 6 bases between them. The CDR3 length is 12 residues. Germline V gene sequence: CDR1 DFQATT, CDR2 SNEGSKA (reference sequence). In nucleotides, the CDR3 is TGCAGTGCTAGAGATCAAGTAGATACGCAGTATTTT. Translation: CSARDQVDTQYF.

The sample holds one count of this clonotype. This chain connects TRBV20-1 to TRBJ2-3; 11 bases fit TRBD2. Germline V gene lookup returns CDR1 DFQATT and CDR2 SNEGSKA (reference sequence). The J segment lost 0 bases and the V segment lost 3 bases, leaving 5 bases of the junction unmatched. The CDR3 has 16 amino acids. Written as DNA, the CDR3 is TGCAGTGCTAGCGGACTAGCGGGCCAGAGCACAGATACGCAGTATTTT. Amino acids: CSASGLAGQSTDTQYF.

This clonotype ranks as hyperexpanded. In DNA form, the CDR3 reads TGCGCCAGCAGACCAACTAGCGCCGGGGAGCTGTTTTTT. Translating gives CASRPTSAGELFF. This rearrangement joins TRBV5-1 to TRBJ2-2, with 7 bases aligning to TRBD2. With V trimmed by 5 bases and J by 6 bases, 4 bases remained unmatched. This CDR3 region has 13 residues. Germline values: CDR1 SGHRS, CDR2 YFSETQ.

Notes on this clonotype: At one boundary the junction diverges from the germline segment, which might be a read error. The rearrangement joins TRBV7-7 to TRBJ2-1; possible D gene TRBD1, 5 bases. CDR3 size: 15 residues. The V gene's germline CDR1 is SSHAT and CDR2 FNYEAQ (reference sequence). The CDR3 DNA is TGTGCTAGCAGCCTAGACAGAAGTGAAAACAATGAGCAGTTCTTC. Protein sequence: CASSLDRSENNEQFF. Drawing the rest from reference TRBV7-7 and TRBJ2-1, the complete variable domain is GAGVSQSPRYKVTKRGQDVTLRCDPISSHATLYWYQQALGQGPEFLTYFNYEAQPDKSGLPSDRFSAERPEGSISTLTIQRTEQRDSAMYRCASSLDRSENNEQFFGPGTRLTVL.

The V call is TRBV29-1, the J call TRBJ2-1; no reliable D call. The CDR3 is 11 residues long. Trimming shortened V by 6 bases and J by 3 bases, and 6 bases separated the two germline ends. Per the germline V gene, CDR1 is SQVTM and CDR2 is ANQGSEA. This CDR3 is CSVLIYNEQFF. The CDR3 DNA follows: TGCAGCGTCTTGATCTACAATGAGCAGTTCTTC.

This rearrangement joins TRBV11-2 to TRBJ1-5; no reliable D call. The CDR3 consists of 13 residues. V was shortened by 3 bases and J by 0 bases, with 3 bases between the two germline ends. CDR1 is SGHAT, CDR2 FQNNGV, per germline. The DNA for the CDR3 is TGTGCCAGCAGCTTGTTTAGCAATCAGCCCCAGCATTTT. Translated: CASSLFSNQPQHF.

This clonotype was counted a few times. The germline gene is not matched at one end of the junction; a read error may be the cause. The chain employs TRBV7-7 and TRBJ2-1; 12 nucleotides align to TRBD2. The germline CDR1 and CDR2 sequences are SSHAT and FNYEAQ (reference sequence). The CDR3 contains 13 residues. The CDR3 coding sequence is TGTGCTAGCAGCCCGACTAGCGGGAGTGAGCAGTTCTTC. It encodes CASSPTSGSEQFF.

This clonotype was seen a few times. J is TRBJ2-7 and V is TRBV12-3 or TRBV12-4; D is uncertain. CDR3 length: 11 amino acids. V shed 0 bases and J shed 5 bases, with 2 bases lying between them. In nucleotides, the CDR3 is TGTGCCAGCAGTTTAGCGCACGAGCAGTACTTC. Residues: CASSLAHEQYF.

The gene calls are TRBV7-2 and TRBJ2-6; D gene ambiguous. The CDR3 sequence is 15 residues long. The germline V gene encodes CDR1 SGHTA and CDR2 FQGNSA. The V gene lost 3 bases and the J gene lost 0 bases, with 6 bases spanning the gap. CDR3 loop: CASSLGISGANVLTF. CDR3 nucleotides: TGTGCCAGCAGCTTGGGAATCTCTGGGGCCAACGTCCTGACTTTC.

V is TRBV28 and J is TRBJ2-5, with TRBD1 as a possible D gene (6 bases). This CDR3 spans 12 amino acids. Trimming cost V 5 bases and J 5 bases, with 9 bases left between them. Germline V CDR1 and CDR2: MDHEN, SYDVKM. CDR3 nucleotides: TGTGCCAGCAGTGGACAGCCGGAGACCCAGTACTTC. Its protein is CASSGQPETQYF. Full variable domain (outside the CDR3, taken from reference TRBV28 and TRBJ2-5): DVKVTQSSRYLVKRTGEKVFLECVQDMDHENMFWYRQDPGLGLRLIYFSYDVKMKEKGDIPEGYSVSREKKERFSLILESASTNQTSMYLCASSGQPETQYFGPGTRLLVL.

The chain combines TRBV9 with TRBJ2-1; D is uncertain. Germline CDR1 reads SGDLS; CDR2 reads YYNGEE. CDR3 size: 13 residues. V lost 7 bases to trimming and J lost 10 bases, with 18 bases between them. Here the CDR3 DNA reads TGTGCCAGCGCAGAACTTGGGGTCCCCGAGCAGTTCTTC. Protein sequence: CASAELGVPEQFF.

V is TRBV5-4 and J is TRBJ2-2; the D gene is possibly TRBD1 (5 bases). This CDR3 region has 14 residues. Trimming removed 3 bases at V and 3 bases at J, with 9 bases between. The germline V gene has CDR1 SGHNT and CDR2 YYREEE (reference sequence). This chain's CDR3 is CASSSDTYTGELFF. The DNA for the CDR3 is TGTGCCAGCAGCTCGGACACCTACACCGGGGAGCTGTTTTTT.

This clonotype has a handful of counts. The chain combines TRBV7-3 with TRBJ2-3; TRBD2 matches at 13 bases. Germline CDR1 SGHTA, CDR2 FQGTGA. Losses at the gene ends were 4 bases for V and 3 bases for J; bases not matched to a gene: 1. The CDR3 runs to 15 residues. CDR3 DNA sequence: TGTGCCAGCAGCTCGGGACTAGCGGGAACAGATACGCAGTATTTT. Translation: CASSSGLAGTDTQYF.

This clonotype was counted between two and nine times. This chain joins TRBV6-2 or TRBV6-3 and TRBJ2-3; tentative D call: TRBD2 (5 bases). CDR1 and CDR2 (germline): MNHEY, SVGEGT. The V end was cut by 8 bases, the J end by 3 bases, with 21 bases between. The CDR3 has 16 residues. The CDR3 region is CASSWGAEVRTDTQYF. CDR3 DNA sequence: TGTGCCAGCTCCTGGGGAGCAGAAGTTCGAACAGATACGCAGTATTTT.

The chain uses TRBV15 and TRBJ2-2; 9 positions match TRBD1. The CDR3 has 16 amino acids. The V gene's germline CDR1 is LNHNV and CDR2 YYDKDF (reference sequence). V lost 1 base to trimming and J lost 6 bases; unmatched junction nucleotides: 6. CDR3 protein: CATSRAGTGWPGELFF. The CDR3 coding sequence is TGTGCCACCAGCAGAGCCGGGACAGGGTGGCCCGGGGAGCTGTTTTTT. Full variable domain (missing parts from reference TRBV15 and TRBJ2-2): DAMVIQNPRYQVTQFGKPVTLSCSQTLNHNVMYWYQQKSSQAPKLLFHYYDKDFNNEADTPDNFQSRRPNTSFCFLDIRSPGLGDTAMYLCATSRAGTGWPGELFFGEGSRLTVL.

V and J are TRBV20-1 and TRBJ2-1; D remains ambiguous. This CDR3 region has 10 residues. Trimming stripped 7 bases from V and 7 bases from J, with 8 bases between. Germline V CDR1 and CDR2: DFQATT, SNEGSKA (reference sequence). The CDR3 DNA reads TGCAGTGGTGGCACGAATGAGCAGTTCTTC. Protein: CSGGTNEQFF.